A selection of T cell receptor beta chains follows, all from one sample in a study of cytomegalovirus exposure and HLA in healthy donors. Here immunoSEQ multiplex PCR was the method, and the copy in TCRdb shows in-frame clones only, minus some. The sample has some 90,000 clones, about 80% seen once. Sequenced input: PBMCs. Receptor source: a human donor in good health. The CDR3 runs from the conserved cysteine through the conserved F or W. Fields, in order: J gene, V gene, D gene, clone size, CDR3 DNA, CDR3 protein. D genes are given only for firm matches. Expanded clones get a size class; other rows say once, few or many, or leave the size out.

j_call: TRBJ2-5
v_call: TRBV6-5
d_call: -
clone_size: -
cdr3_nt: TGTGCCAGCAGTTCTCGAATGACACGCCGGGGGGAGACCCAGTACTTC
cdr3_aa: CASSSRMTRRGETQYF

j_call: TRBJ2-5
v_call: TRBV7-9
d_call: -
clone_size: -
cdr3_nt: TGTGCCAGCAGCCCCCGAGGACAGACCCTTGGAGAGACCCAGTACTTC
cdr3_aa: CASSPRGQTLGETQYF

j_call: TRBJ1-6
v_call: TRBV19
d_call: -
clone_size: -
cdr3_nt: TGTGCCAGTAGTCCCCGGGATACAGGGAGTTCACCCCTCCACTTT
cdr3_aa: CASSPRDTGSSPLHF

j_call: TRBJ2-2
v_call: TRBV4-2
d_call: TRBD2
clone_size: -
cdr3_nt: TGTGCCAGCAGCCAAGATGCGGGAGGGCCGACCGGGGAGCTGTTTTTT
cdr3_aa: CASSQDAGGPTGELFF

j_call: TRBJ2-3
v_call: TRBV5-4
d_call: TRBD2
clone_size: -
cdr3_nt: TGTGCCAGCAGCTTGAGGGACTACAACAAAATGCTTAGCACAGATACGCAGTATTTT
cdr3_aa: CASSLRDYNKMLSTDTQYF

j_call: TRBJ2-1
v_call: TRBV4-2
d_call: TRBD2
clone_size: -
cdr3_nt: TGTGCCAGCAGCCAAGATCTCGACGGGGGGAACAGTGAGCAGTTCTTC
cdr3_aa: CASSQDLDGGNSEQFF

j_call: TRBJ2-3
v_call: TRBV7-3
d_call: TRBD2
clone_size: -
cdr3_nt: TGTGCCAGCAGCTCACTGGCGGGAGGGAGGAATACGCAGTATTTT
cdr3_aa: CASSSLAGGRNTQYF

j_call: TRBJ1-1
v_call: TRBV5-5
d_call: -
clone_size: -
cdr3_nt: TGTGCCAGCAGGGAGACCCTGAACACTGAAGCTTTCTTT
cdr3_aa: CASRETLNTEAFF

j_call: TRBJ1-1
v_call: TRBV7-3
d_call: -
clone_size: -
cdr3_nt: TGTGCCAGCAGCTTAACAGCGGGGGCGAACACTGAAGCTTTCTTT
cdr3_aa: CASSLTAGANTEAFF

j_call: TRBJ1-3
v_call: TRBV5-1
d_call: TRBD1
clone_size: -
cdr3_nt: TGCGCCAGCAGGGGGACAGCTGGAAACACCATATATTTT
cdr3_aa: CASRGTAGNTIYF

j_call: TRBJ2-5
v_call: TRBV5-4
d_call: -
clone_size: -
cdr3_nt: TGTGCCAGCAAGGAGCGGGTCCAAGAGACCCAGTACTTC
cdr3_aa: CASKERVQETQYF

j_call: TRBJ2-1
v_call: TRBV6-1
d_call: -
clone_size: -
cdr3_nt: TGTGCCAGCAAGGACTACGTAGCCTACAATGAGCAGTTCTTC
cdr3_aa: CASKDYVAYNEQFF

j_call: TRBJ2-7
v_call: TRBV6-1
d_call: -
clone_size: -
cdr3_nt: TGTGCCAGCAGTGAACGTGGCCTAGGAGACGAGCAGTACTTC
cdr3_aa: CASSERGLGDEQYF

j_call: TRBJ2-7
v_call: TRBV28
d_call: TRBD2
clone_size: -
cdr3_nt: TGTGCCAGCAGTGCCGGGACTAGCGGATACTACGAGCAGTACTTC
cdr3_aa: CASSAGTSGYYEQYF

j_call: TRBJ2-3
v_call: TRBV7-3
d_call: -
clone_size: once
cdr3_nt: TGTGCCAGCAGCTTAATATCAGGAGGGGTTAGCACAGATACGCAGTATTTT
cdr3_aa: CASSLISGGVSTDTQYF

j_call: TRBJ2-2
v_call: TRBV6-6
d_call: TRBD1
clone_size: -
cdr3_nt: TGTGCCAGCACCAACTTCGGCGACAGGGGCAACGGGGAGCTGTTTTTT
cdr3_aa: CASTNFGDRGNGELFF

j_call: TRBJ1-1
v_call: TRBV18
d_call: -
clone_size: -
cdr3_nt: TGTGCCAGCTCACCATTCCAGGAGAACACTGAAGCTTTCTTT
cdr3_aa: CASSPFQENTEAFF

j_call: TRBJ2-1
v_call: TRBV11-2
d_call: -
clone_size: -
cdr3_nt: TGTGCCAGCAGCTTCCTTCCAGTGGAGCAGTTCTTC
cdr3_aa: CASSFLPVEQFF

j_call: TRBJ2-5
v_call: TRBV6-5
d_call: TRBD2
clone_size: -
cdr3_nt: TGTGCCAGCAGTACTAGCGGGAGGCGTGAGACCCAGTACTTC
cdr3_aa: CASSTSGRRETQYF

j_call: TRBJ2-2
v_call: TRBV19
d_call: TRBD2
clone_size: -
cdr3_nt: TGTGCCAGTGGACCGGCGGGAGCAACCGGGGAGCTGTTTTTT
cdr3_aa: CASGPAGATGELFF

j_call: TRBJ1-2
v_call: TRBV4-3
d_call: TRBD1
clone_size: -
cdr3_nt: TGCGCCAGCAGCCAAATTACAGGGGTAACGCCTGGCTACACCTTC
cdr3_aa: CASSQITGVTPGYTF

j_call: TRBJ2-1
v_call: TRBV11-3
d_call: TRBD1
clone_size: -
cdr3_nt: TGTGCCAGCAGCTTGACAGGGGGCGGGGATAATGAGCAGTTCTTC
cdr3_aa: CASSLTGGGDNEQFF

j_call: TRBJ2-2
v_call: TRBV28
d_call: -
clone_size: -
cdr3_nt: TGTGCCAGCAGTCCCCCGGGGGGCGCTTGGGGCGGGGAGCTGTTTTTT
cdr3_aa: CASSPPGGAWGGELFF

j_call: TRBJ2-3
v_call: TRBV5-1
d_call: TRBD1
clone_size: -
cdr3_nt: TGCGCCAGCACCACCCTTGGGGGACAGGCCACAGATACGCAGTATTTT
cdr3_aa: CASTTLGGQATDTQYF

j_call: TRBJ2-7
v_call: TRBV4-1
d_call: -
clone_size: -
cdr3_nt: TGCGCCAGCAGCCACTCTCAGGTTAGCTCCTACGAGCAGTACTTC
cdr3_aa: CASSHSQVSSYEQYF

j_call: TRBJ2-1
v_call: TRBV7-9
d_call: TRBD2
clone_size: -
cdr3_nt: TGTGCCAGCAGCTTAGCCCAGCGGGGGGCCGGCGGTGAGCAGTTCTTC
cdr3_aa: CASSLAQRGAGGEQFF

j_call: TRBJ2-7
v_call: TRBV29-1
d_call: -
clone_size: -
cdr3_nt: TGCAGCGTTGAAGGTGAGAGATCGGAGCAGTACTTC
cdr3_aa: CSVEGERSEQYF

j_call: TRBJ2-2
v_call: TRBV28
d_call: TRBD2
clone_size: -
cdr3_nt: TGTGCCAGCAGTTTCCCACTAGCGGGGTTGGCGAACGGGGAGCTGTTTTTT
cdr3_aa: CASSFPLAGLANGELFF

j_call: TRBJ1-5
v_call: TRBV4-1
d_call: -
clone_size: once
cdr3_nt: TGCGCCAGCAGCCAAAGTTGGGGGCTCGGTAATCAGCCCCAGCATTTT
cdr3_aa: CASSQSWGLGNQPQHF

j_call: TRBJ1-4
v_call: TRBV4-1
d_call: -
clone_size: -
cdr3_nt: TGCGCCAGCAGCCAAGAACTGGGGGCAGATGCTGAAAAACTGTTTTTT
cdr3_aa: CASSQELGADAEKLFF

j_call: TRBJ1-1
v_call: TRBV30
d_call: -
clone_size: -
cdr3_nt: TGTGCCTGGAAAGTTACGGGCACTGAAGCTTTCTTT
cdr3_aa: CAWKVTGTEAFF

j_call: TRBJ1-2
v_call: TRBV6-5
d_call: -
clone_size: -
cdr3_nt: TGTGCCAGCACCCGGACTCCCCCGGGGGGCTACACCTTC
cdr3_aa: CASTRTPPGGYTF

j_call: TRBJ2-3
v_call: TRBV7-3
d_call: TRBD2
clone_size: -
cdr3_nt: TGTGCCAGCAGCTTAACCTTATCTAGCGGGGGGAGCACAGATACGCAGTATTTT
cdr3_aa: CASSLTLSSGGSTDTQYF

j_call: TRBJ1-4
v_call: TRBV7-9
d_call: TRBD1
clone_size: -
cdr3_nt: TGTGCCAGCAGCCCAGGGACAGGGGAAAAACTGTTTTTT
cdr3_aa: CASSPGTGEKLFF

j_call: TRBJ1-4
v_call: TRBV6-5
d_call: -
clone_size: -
cdr3_nt: TGTGCCAGCAGTTACATCCGGGCAACTAATGAAAAACTGTTTTTT
cdr3_aa: CASSYIRATNEKLFF

j_call: TRBJ2-5
v_call: TRBV7-2
d_call: TRBD1
clone_size: -
cdr3_nt: TGTGCCAGCAGCTTAGGACAGGGGCAAGAGACCCAGTACTTC
cdr3_aa: CASSLGQGQETQYF

j_call: TRBJ2-1
v_call: TRBV7-3
d_call: -
clone_size: -
cdr3_nt: TGTGCCAGCAGCTTAACTAGATCGCCTTACAATGAGCAGTTCTTC
cdr3_aa: CASSLTRSPYNEQFF

j_call: TRBJ1-6
v_call: TRBV7-8
d_call: -
clone_size: -
cdr3_nt: TGTGCCAGCAGCGCCCTAGGGGGGGCGCGGAGTGTAGGGGAAAATTCACCCCTCCACTTT
cdr3_aa: CASSALGGARSVGENSPLHF

j_call: TRBJ2-3
v_call: TRBV28
d_call: TRBD2
clone_size: few
cdr3_nt: TGTGCCAGCAGTCCCGGGGGGGTGAATACGCAGTATTTT
cdr3_aa: CASSPGGVNTQYF

j_call: TRBJ1-3
v_call: TRBV28
d_call: -
clone_size: -
cdr3_nt: TGTGCCAGCAGTCCCTGGACAGGAAACACCATATATTTT
cdr3_aa: CASSPWTGNTIYF

j_call: TRBJ2-6
v_call: TRBV30
d_call: -
clone_size: -
cdr3_nt: TGTGCCTGGAAGTCTACTGGGGCCAACGTCCTGACTTTC
cdr3_aa: CAWKSTGANVLTF

j_call: TRBJ2-2
v_call: TRBV4-3
d_call: -
clone_size: few
cdr3_nt: TGCGCCAGCAGCCAAGAACGGGCCGGGGAGCTGTTTTTT
cdr3_aa: CASSQERAGELFF

j_call: TRBJ2-5
v_call: TRBV7-9
d_call: -
clone_size: -
cdr3_nt: TGTGCCAGCACGCACTCACAAGAGACCCAGTACTTC
cdr3_aa: CASTHSQETQYF

j_call: TRBJ1-2
v_call: TRBV5-3
d_call: TRBD1
clone_size: -
cdr3_nt: TGTGCCAGAAGCTTGGACCCCGGGACAGGGGCTCGAGGCTACACCTTC
cdr3_aa: CARSLDPGTGARGYTF

j_call: TRBJ2-7
v_call: TRBV5-1
d_call: TRBD1
clone_size: -
cdr3_nt: TGCGCCAGCAGGAGGACAGGGATGAACGAGCAGTACTTC
cdr3_aa: CASRRTGMNEQYF

j_call: TRBJ2-7
v_call: TRBV5-1
d_call: -
clone_size: -
cdr3_nt: TGCGCCAGGCGAACCAGGGGTCCCGAGCAGTACTTC
cdr3_aa: CARRTRGPEQYF

j_call: TRBJ2-7
v_call: TRBV18
d_call: TRBD2
clone_size: -
cdr3_nt: TGTGCCAGCTCACCGAATAGCGGGAGGCTCGTCCCGGAGCAGTACTTC
cdr3_aa: CASSPNSGRLVPEQYF

j_call: TRBJ2-1
v_call: TRBV5-6
d_call: TRBD1
clone_size: few
cdr3_nt: TGTGCCAGCAGCCTTGGACAGGCCCAATACAATGAGCAGTTCTTC
cdr3_aa: CASSLGQAQYNEQFF

j_call: TRBJ1-2
v_call: TRBV27
d_call: -
clone_size: -
cdr3_nt: TGTGCCAGCAGGACAGTAAACTATGGCTACACCTTC
cdr3_aa: CASRTVNYGYTF

j_call: TRBJ2-1
v_call: TRBV7-3
d_call: TRBD2
clone_size: few
cdr3_nt: TGTGCCAGCAGCTTAAGTCCGCCTAGCGGGGGTGAGCAGTTCTTC
cdr3_aa: CASSLSPPSGGEQFF